This T cell receptor (beta chain) originates from a study of T cell repertoires in cytomegalovirus infection. Overall study context: A matching HLA type, together with CMV infection, was signaled by public TCR beta signatures.

Study results and limitations: HLA-C-restricted CMV-specific TCR beta clonotypes prevailed in the ex vivo response.

There are 13 residues in the CDR3. V lost 2 bases and J lost 7, with 11 bases in between. Germline lookup yields CDR1 MGHDK and CDR2 SYGVNS. This clonotype was observed a handful of times. As yet, its antigen is unknown. One entry per CDR3 protein, called by TCRdb with MiXCR from the reads. The sample contains around 490,000 distinct CDR3 sequences, 26% of which appear only once. This TCR came from a human donor in good health (CMV status not recorded). Some clones in this sample may be carry-over from other donors' samples. Sequenced sample: PBMCs. The V and J genes are TRBV25-1 and TRBJ1-2; D ambiguous. The DNA of the CDR3 is TGTGCCAGCAGTGAAACAAGAGAGGGTGGCTACACCTTC. It encodes CASSETREGGYTF.